One sample yielded the 22 T cell receptor beta chains listed below, sequenced in a study of cytomegalovirus exposure and HLA in healthy donors. The PCR was carried out with 60 Vbeta primers and 13 Jbeta primers. The method was immunoSEQ multiplex PCR; TCRdb's version includes in-frame clones alone and lacks a portion of them. Counted here are some 93,000 clones, approximately 69% occurring once; the ten biggest clones make up about 6%. Specimen: PBMCs. The receptors come from a boy between 10 and 17 years old in good health and CMV-seropositive.

This clone was picked up a small number of times. This chain connects TRBV9 to TRBJ1-1; D remains ambiguous. The CDR3 length is 13 residues. Germline CDR1 SGDLS, CDR2 YYNGEE. Trimming stripped 3 bases from V and 6 bases from J, with 12 bases between. In DNA, the CDR3 is TGTGCCAGCAGCGCCCATCCTCAGGCTGAAGCTTTCTTT. Its translation: CASSAHPQAEAFF.

V is TRBV9 and J is TRBJ2-7; TRBD2 might be the D (5 bases). The CDR3 loop spans 14 amino acids. V was trimmed by 0 bases and J by 2 bases, leaving 9 bases between them. Germline CDR1 SGDLS, CDR2 YYNGEE. The CDR3 DNA follows: TGTGCCAGCAGCGTAGGAGGGAGTCCCTACGAGCAGTACTTC. It codes for CASSVGGSPYEQYF.

V and J are TRBV27 and TRBJ2-5; TRBD2 matches 7 bases. CDR1 is MNHEY, CDR2 SMNVEV, per germline (reference sequence). CDR3 length: 16 residues. V trimming: 2 bases; J trimming: 0 bases; junction bases outside the gene matches: 6. The CDR3 sequence is CASSLRSGTYQETQYF. The CDR3 DNA sequence: TGTGCCAGCAGTTTAAGGAGCGGGACCTACCAAGAGACCCAGTACTTC.

V usage is TRBV6-5 and J usage is TRBJ1-5; no definite D call. V was trimmed by 2 bases and J by 1 base, leaving 9 bases between them. Germline values: CDR1 MNHEY, CDR2 SVGAGI. This CDR3 has 15 amino acids. This CDR3 is CASSYRRVSNQPQHF. The CDR3 DNA sequence: TGTGCCAGCAGTTACCGGAGGGTAAGCAATCAGCCCCAGCATTTT.

This chain connects TRBV5-4 to TRBJ1-1; TRBD1 matches 7 bases. The trim removed 3 bases at V and 5 bases at J, leaving 7 bases unmatched. The germline gives CDR1 SGHNT, CDR2 YYREEE (reference sequence). This CDR3 comprises 14 residues. CDR3 loop: CASSYGQEKTEAFF. CDR3 nucleotide sequence: TGTGCCAGCAGCTATGGACAGGAGAAAACTGAAGCTTTCTTT.

This chain connects TRBV6-1 to TRBJ2-3; 9 bases fit TRBD1. This CDR3 region has 15 residues. V gave up 0 bases and J gave up 4 bases; unmatched junction bases: 2. Germline V gives CDR1 MNHNS, CDR2 SASEGT. CDR3 nucleotides: TGTGCCAGCAGTGAAGCCACAGGGGGCGCAGATACGCAGTATTTT. Translation: CASSEATGGADTQYF.

This clone was found a few times. The chain has TRBV7-8 and TRBJ1-5; D not resolved. The CDR3 has 13 amino acids. V was shortened by 4 bases and J by 11 bases, with 15 bases between the two germline ends. Germline values: CDR1 SGHVS, CDR2 FQNEAQ. Here the CDR3 DNA reads TGTGCCAGCAGCTCCTCTCCGGACGGGGCCCAGCATTTT. Translation gives CASSSSPDGAQHF.

The chain employs TRBV6-1 and TRBJ2-7; D remains ambiguous. Germline V lookup: CDR1 MNHNS, CDR2 SASEGT. The V and J ends lost 4 bases and 0 bases respectively, with 19 bases between them. This CDR3 is built from 17 residues. The CDR3 loop is CASSVPSPRDHSYEQYF. CDR3 bases: TGTGCCAGCAGTGTCCCTTCCCCGCGCGATCACTCCTACGAGCAGTACTTC.

This chain joins TRBV9 and TRBJ2-2; 7 bases line up with TRBD2. Germline V gene sequence: CDR1 SGDLS, CDR2 YYNGEE. After removal of 0 bases from V and 5 bases from J, the junction contained 4 bases not matched to a gene. The CDR3 totals 15 residues. In DNA, the CDR3 is TGTGCCAGCAGCGTAGGGGGGGGAGGGACCGGGGAGCTGTTTTTT. Amino acid sequence: CASSVGGGGTGELFF.

The gene calls are TRBV10-1 and TRBJ2-1; TRBD2 matches at 15 bases. J gave up 0 bases and V 4 bases, and 7 bases lay outside the gene matches. CDR3 length: 19 amino acids. Looked up from germline, CDR1 is WNHNN and CDR2 is SYGVQD (reference sequence). The CDR3 nucleotides read TGCGCCAGCAGTGCGGGACTAGCGGGGGGCTTAAGCTCCTACAATGAGCAGTTCTTC. Its protein product is CASSAGLAGGLSSYNEQFF.

This chain connects TRBV2 to TRBJ1-2; D perhaps matches TRBD1 (6 bases). V was clipped by 5 bases and J by 1 base, with 20 bases between them. This CDR3 contains 17 residues. In germline, CDR1 is SNHLY, CDR2 FYNNEI. CDR3 coding DNA: TGTGCCAGCAGTCCACATTACAGGGACACAGTTAACTATGGCTACACCTTC. Residues: CASSPHYRDTVNYGYTF.

The chain employs TRBV4-1 and TRBJ2-5; 9 nucleotides match TRBD2. CDR1 is MGHRA, CDR2 YSYEKL, per germline. The CDR3 loop spans 14 amino acids. V trimming: 4 bases; J trimming: 4 bases; junction bases outside the gene matches: 4. The CDR3 coding sequence is TGCGCCAGCAGCCCGGCGACTAGCGGAGAGACCCAGTACTTC. Protein: CASSPATSGETQYF.

The chain combines TRBV5-6 with TRBJ2-6; the match to TRBD2 covers 7 bases. The CDR3 consists of 19 residues. V gave up 3 bases and J gave up 4 bases; unmatched junction bases: 16. Germline values: CDR1 SGHDT, CDR2 YYEEEE. CDR3 in DNA: TGTGCCAGCAGCTGGGATCTCGGGGGGTCTATCGCGGGGGCCAACGTCCTGACTTTC. It is translated as CASSWDLGGSIAGANVLTF.

This clone was seen more than once but under ten times. This chain connects TRBV6-1 to TRBJ2-1; 7 nucleotides agree with TRBD1. Germline assignment: CDR1 MNHNS and CDR2 SASEGT. The CDR3 is 14 amino acids. V gave up 6 bases and J gave up 1 base; unmatched junction bases: 3. CDR3 DNA: TGTGCCAGCAGCAGCAGGGGGTCCTACAATGAGCAGTTCTTC. Protein: CASSSRGSYNEQFF.

The genes are TRBV18 and TRBJ1-2; D might be TRBD1 (5 bases). The germline V gene encodes CDR1 KGHSH and CDR2 LQKENI. The CDR3 has 14 amino acids. V was clipped by 6 bases and J by 3 bases, with 14 bases between them. The CDR3 is CASSAGGVDYGYTF. The CDR3 region has the DNA TGTGCCAGCTCGGCGGGGGGGGTCGACTATGGCTACACCTTC.

This clone was picked up a small number of times. The V call is TRBV2, the J call TRBJ2-1, with 10 bases fitting TRBD1. V was clipped by 6 bases and J by 0 bases; unmatched bases: 11. Germline-derived CDR1 and CDR2 are SNHLY and FYNNEI. The CDR3 is made up of 18 amino acids. The CDR3 nucleotides are TGTGCCAGCAGGGGACAGGGGAAACGGGGAAGCTCCTACAATGAGCAGTTCTTC. Residues: CASRGQGKRGSSYNEQFF.

The chain combines TRBV4-1 with TRBJ2-1, with 8 bases aligning to TRBD2. Germline assignment: CDR1 MGHRA and CDR2 YSYEKL. V was clipped by 3 bases and J by 6 bases; unmatched bases: 13. The CDR3 spans 17 residues. The CDR3 sequence is CASSHPLGGGQVNEQFF. The CDR3 DNA sequence: TGCGCCAGCAGCCATCCGTTGGGCGGGGGGCAAGTCAATGAGCAGTTCTTC.

This clone appeared once. The rearrangement uses TRBV30 and TRBJ1-1; TRBD1 is a possible D gene (5 bases). Trimming pared 6 bases from V and 11 bases from J, leaving 31 bases between. CDR3 length: 16 amino acids. CDR1 GTSNPN and CDR2 SVGIG come from the germline V gene (reference sequence). The CDR3 sequence: CACLLVWQGSLTPAFF. CDR3 DNA: TGTGCCTGTCTGCTGGTCTGGCAGGGCAGTCTAACGCCGGCTTTCTTT.

This clone was counted between two and nine times. CDR3 residues: CSDRGGDKPEAFF. The CDR3 bases are TGCAGCGACCGGGGGGGGGATAAGCCTGAAGCTTTCTTT. The V gene is TRBV29-1, the J gene TRBJ1-1; D possibly corresponds to TRBD1 (5 bases). The CDR3 extends over 13 amino acids. The germline V gene encodes CDR1 SQVTM and CDR2 ANQGSEA. The V and J ends lost 7 bases and 6 bases respectively, with 18 bases between them.

Here the CDR3 reads CASSPGGNTDTQYF. Written as DNA, the CDR3 is TGCGCCAGCAGCCCCGGGGGGAACACAGATACGCAGTATTTT. The chain combines TRBV5-1 with TRBJ2-3, with 7 bases fitting TRBD2. Per the germline V gene, CDR1 is SGHRS and CDR2 is YFSETQ. This CDR3 is 14 amino acids long. V lost 4 bases to trimming and J lost 2 bases; unmatched junction nucleotides: 4. The full variable domain, rest sourced from reference TRBV5-1 and TRBJ2-3, is KAGVTQTPRYLIKTRGQQVTLSCSPISGHRSVSWYQQTPGQGLQFLFEYFSETQRNKGNFPGRFSGRQFSNSRSEMNVSTLELGDSALYLCASSPGGNTDTQYFGPGTRLTVL.

The CDR3 bases are TGTGCCAGCAGCTTTGGACGGGAGGGTGAGCAGTTCTTC. Protein product: CASSFGREGEQFF. The chain couples TRBV5-6 to TRBJ2-1; 8 nucleotides match TRBD2. Germline CDR1 is SGHDT and CDR2 is YYEEEE. The CDR3 covers 13 residues. V shed 2 bases and J 9 bases; nucleotides not matched to a gene: 4.

The V and J genes are TRBV15 and TRBJ1-4; D is unresolved. The CDR3 consists of 14 residues. Germline lookup yields CDR1 LNHNV and CDR2 YYDKDF (reference sequence). Trimming cost V 3 bases and J 4 bases, with 9 bases left between them. This CDR3 is CATSRTANNEKLFF. The CDR3 DNA follows: TGTGCCACCAGCAGGACTGCAAATAATGAAAAACTGTTTTTT.